This record concerns one TCR beta chain sequence. The data stem from a study of blood T cell repertoires in COVID-19. Study at large: Italy, Spain and the United States were the sources of the convalescent and acute COVID-19 samples. From T cells, B-cell-depleted T cells, or PBMCs came the material, which was cDNA or gDNA.

Germline V gene sequence: CDR1 MNHEY, CDR2 SVGAGI. The V end was cut by 6 bases, the J end by 0 bases, with 12 bases between. This CDR3 is built from 15 residues. Only in-frame clones appear in the TCRdb table, and some are missing; sequencing was by immunoSEQ multiplex PCR. Of 310,000 or so clones in the sample, roughly 87% were seen once. Patients in Seattle were enrolled during active infection, then followed longitudinally. The sample taken for sequencing was peripheral blood. The clonotype originates from a young man with COVID-19, enrolled during active disease. The chain carries TRBV6-5 and TRBJ1-5; D uncertain. The CDR3: CASSGGQYSNQPQHF. CDR3 nucleotide sequence: TGTGCCAGCAGCGGTGGGCAGTATAGCAATCAGCCCCAGCATTTT.